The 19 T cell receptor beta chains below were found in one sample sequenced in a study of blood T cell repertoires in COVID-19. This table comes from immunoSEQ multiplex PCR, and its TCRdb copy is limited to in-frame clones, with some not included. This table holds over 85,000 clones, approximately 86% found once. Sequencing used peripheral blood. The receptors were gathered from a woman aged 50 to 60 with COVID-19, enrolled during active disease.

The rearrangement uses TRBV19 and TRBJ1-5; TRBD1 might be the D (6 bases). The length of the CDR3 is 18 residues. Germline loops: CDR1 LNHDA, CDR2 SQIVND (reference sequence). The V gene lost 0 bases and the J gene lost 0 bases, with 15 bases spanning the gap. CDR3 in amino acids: CASSIETLDRYSNQPQHF. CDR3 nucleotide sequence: TGTGCCAGTAGTATAGAAACCTTGGACAGATATAGCAATCAGCCCCAGCATTTT.

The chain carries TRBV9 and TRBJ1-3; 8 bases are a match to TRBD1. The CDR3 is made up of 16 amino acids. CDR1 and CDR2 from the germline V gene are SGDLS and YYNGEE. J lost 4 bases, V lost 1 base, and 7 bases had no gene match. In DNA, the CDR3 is TGTGCCAGCAGCGTAACATCACAGGGGGAAGGAAACACCATATATTTT. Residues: CASSVTSQGEGNTIYF. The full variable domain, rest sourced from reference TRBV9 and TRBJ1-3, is DSGVTQTPKHLITATGQRVTLRCSPRSGDLSVYWYQQSLDQGLQFLIQYYNGEERAKGNILERFSAQQFPDLHSELNLSSLELGDSALYFCASSVTSQGEGNTIYFGEGSWLTVV.

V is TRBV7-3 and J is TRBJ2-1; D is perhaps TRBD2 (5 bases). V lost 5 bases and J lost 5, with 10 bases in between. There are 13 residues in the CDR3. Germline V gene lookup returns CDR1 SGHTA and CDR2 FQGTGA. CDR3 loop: CASSPSHDNEQFF. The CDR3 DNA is TGTGCCAGCAGCCCTAGCCACGACAATGAGCAGTTCTTC.

In DNA form, the CDR3 reads TGTGCCAGCACTGACAGCAACGTAAATCAGCCCCAGCATTTT. Its protein product is CASTDSNVNQPQHF. The chain couples TRBV3-1 (or the pseudogene TRBV3-2) to TRBJ1-5, with TRBD1 as a possible D gene (5 bases). This CDR3 comprises 14 residues. Germline assignment: CDR1 LGHDT and CDR2 YNNKEL (reference sequence). The V gene lost 7 bases and the J gene lost 4 bases, with 14 bases spanning the gap.

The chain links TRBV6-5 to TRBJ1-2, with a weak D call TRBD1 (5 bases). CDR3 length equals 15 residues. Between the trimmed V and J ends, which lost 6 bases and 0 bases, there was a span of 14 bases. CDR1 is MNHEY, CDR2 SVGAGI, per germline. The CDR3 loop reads CASSAQAPSNYGYTF. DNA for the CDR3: TGTGCCAGCAGCGCACAGGCCCCCTCTAACTATGGCTACACCTTC.

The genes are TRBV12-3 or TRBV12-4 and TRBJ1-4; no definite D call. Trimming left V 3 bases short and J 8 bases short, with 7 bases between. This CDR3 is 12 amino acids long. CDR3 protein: CASSFGREKLFF. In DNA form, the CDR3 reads TGTGCCAGCAGTTTTGGGCGAGAAAAACTGTTTTTT.

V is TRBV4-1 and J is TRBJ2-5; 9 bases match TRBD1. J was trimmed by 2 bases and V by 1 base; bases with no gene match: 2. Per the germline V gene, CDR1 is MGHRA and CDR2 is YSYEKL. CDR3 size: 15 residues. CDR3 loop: CASSQGDRAQETQYF. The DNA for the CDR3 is TGCGCCAGCAGCCAAGGGGACAGGGCTCAAGAGACCCAGTACTTC.

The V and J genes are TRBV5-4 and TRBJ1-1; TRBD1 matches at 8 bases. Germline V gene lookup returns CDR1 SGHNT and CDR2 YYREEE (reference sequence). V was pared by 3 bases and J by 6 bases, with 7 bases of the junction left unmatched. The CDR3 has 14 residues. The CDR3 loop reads CASSYGQGQAEAFF. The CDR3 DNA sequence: TGTGCCAGCAGCTATGGACAGGGCCAAGCTGAAGCTTTCTTT.

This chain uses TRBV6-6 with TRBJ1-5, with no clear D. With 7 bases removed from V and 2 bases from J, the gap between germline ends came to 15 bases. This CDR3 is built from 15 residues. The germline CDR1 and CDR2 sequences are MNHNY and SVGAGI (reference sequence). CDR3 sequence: CASTPWRGGNQPQHF. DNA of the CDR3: TGTGCCAGCACTCCCTGGCGAGGCGGCAATCAGCCCCAGCATTTT.

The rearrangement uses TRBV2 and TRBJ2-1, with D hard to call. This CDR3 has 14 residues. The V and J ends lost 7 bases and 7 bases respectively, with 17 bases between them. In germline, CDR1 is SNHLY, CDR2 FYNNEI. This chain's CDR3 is CASTVMALGNEQFF. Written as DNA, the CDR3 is TGTGCCAGCACCGTGATGGCCCTCGGGAATGAGCAGTTCTTC.

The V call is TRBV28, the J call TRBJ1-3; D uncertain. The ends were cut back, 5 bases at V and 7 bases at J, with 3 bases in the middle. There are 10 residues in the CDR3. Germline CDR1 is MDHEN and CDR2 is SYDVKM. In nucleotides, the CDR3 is TGTGCCAGCAGTCGGAACACCATATATTTT. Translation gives CASSRNTIYF.

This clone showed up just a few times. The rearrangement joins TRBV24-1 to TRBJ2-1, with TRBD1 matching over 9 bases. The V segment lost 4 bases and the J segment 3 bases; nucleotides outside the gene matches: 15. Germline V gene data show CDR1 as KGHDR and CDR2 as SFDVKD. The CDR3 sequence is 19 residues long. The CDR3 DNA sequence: TGTGCCACCAGTGACCAGGTCAACACCGGGACAGGGAACTACAATGAGCAGTTCTTC. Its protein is CATSDQVNTGTGNYNEQFF.

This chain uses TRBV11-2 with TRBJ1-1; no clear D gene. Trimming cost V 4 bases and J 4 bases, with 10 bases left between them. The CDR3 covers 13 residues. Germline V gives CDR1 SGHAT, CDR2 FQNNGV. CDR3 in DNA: TGTGCCAGCAGCTCTGTACAGTTCACTGAAGCTTTCTTT. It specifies CASSSVQFTEAFF.

CDR3 amino acids: CASGPGLAGGRSYNEQFF. CDR3 bases: TGTGCCAGCGGTCCGGGACTAGCGGGGGGGCGCTCCTACAATGAGCAGTTCTTC. The genes are TRBV6-6 and TRBJ2-1; 16 nucleotides agree with TRBD2. The CDR3 spans 18 residues. V trimming: 8 bases; J trimming: 0 bases; junction bases outside the gene matches: 7. CDR1 is MNHNY and CDR2 is SVGAGI in the germline V gene (reference sequence).

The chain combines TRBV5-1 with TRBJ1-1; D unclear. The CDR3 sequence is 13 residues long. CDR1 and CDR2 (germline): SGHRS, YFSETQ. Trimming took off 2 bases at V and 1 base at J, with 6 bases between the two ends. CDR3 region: CASSFTENTEAFF. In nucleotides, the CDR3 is TGCGCCAGCAGCTTTACAGAGAACACTGAAGCTTTCTTT. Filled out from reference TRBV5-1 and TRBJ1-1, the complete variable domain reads KAGVTQTPRYLIKTRGQQVTLSCSPISGHRSVSWYQQTPGQGLQFLFEYFSETQRNKGNFPGRFSGRQFSNSRSEMNVSTLELGDSALYLCASSFTENTEAFFGQGTRLTVV.

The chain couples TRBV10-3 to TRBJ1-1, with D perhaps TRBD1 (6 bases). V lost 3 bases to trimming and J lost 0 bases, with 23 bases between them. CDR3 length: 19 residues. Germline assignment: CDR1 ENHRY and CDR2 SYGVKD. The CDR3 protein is CAISDSPFRGRNMNTEAFF. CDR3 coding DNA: TGTGCCATCAGTGATTCCCCCTTCAGGGGCCGGAACATGAACACTGAAGCTTTCTTT.

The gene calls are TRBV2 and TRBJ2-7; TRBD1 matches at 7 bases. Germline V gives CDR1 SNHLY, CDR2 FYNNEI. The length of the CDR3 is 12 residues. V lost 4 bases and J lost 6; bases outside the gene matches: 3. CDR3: CASSVRGSEQYF. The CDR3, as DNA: TGTGCCAGCAGTGTCAGGGGGAGCGAGCAGTACTTC.

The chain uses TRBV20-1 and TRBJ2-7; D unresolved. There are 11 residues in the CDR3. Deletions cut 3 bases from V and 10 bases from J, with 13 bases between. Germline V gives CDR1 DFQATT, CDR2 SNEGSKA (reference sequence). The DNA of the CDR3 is TGCAGTGCTAGTGGAGAAGTTAGTCAGTACTTC. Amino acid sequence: CSASGEVSQYF.

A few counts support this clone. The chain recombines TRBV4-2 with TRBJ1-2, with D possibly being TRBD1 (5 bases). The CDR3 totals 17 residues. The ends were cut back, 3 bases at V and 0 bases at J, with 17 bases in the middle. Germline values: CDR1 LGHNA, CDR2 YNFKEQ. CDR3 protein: CASSHPLQDISNYGYTF. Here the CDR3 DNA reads TGTGCCAGCAGCCACCCCCTTCAGGACATATCTAACTATGGCTACACCTTC.